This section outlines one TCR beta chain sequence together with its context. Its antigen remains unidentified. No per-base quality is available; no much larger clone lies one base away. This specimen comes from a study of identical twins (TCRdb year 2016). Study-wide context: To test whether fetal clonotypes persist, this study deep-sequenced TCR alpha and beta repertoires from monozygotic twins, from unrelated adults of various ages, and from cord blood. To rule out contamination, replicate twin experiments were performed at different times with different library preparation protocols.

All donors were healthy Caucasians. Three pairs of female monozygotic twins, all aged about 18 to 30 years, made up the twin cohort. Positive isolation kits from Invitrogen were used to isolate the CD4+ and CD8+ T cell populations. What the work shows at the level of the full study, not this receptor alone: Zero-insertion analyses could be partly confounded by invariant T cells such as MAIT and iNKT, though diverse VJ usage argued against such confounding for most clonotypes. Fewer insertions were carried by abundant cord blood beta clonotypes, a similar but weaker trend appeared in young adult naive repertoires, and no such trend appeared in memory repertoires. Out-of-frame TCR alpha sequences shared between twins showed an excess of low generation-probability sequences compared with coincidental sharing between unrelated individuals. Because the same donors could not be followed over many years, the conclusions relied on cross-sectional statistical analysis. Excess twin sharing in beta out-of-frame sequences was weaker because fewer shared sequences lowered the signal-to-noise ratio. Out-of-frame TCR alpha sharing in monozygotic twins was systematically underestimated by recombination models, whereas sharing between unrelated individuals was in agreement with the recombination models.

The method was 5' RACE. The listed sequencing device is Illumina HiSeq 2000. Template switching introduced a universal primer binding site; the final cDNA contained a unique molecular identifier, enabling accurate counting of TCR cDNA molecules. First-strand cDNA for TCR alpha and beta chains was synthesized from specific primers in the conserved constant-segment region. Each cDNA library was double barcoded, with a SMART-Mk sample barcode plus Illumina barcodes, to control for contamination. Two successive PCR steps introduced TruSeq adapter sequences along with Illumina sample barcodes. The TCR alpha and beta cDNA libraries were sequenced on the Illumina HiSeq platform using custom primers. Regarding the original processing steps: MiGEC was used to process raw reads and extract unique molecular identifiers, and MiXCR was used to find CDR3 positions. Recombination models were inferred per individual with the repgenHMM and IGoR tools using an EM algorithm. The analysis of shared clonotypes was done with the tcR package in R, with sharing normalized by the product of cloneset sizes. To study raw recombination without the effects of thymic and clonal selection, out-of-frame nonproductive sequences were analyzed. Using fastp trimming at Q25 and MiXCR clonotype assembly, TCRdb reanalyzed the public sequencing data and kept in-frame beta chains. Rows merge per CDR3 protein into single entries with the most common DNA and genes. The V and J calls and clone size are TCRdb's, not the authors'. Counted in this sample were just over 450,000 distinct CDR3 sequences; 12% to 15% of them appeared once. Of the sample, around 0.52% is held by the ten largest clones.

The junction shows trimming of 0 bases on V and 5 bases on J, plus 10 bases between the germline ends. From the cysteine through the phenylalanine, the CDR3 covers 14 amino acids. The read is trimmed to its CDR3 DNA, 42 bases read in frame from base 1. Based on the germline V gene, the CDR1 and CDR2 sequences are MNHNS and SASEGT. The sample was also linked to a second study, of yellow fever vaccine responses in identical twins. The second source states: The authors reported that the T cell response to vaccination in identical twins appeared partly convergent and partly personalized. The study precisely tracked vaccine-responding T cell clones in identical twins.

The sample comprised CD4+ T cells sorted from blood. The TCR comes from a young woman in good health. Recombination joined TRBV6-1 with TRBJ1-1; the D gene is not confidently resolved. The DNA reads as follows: TGTGCCAGCAGTGAAGCGTATGAATGGACTGAAGCTTTCTTT. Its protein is CASSEAYEWTEAFF.